The subject of this entry is one T cell receptor beta chain. This sample was included in a study of blood T cell repertoires in COVID-19. Study-level information: Spain, Italy and the United States supplied samples that represented acute and convalescent COVID-19.

The repertoire was sequenced with immunoSEQ multiplex PCR; TCRdb's copy has only in-frame clones and lacks some. The sample yields 140,000 to 150,000 clones, 65% to 85% seen once. Participants had their cohort set by participant-reported clinical history. This receptor was taken from a woman aged 45-60 years who had been exposed to COVID-19. Sequencing was done on a sample of PBMCs or T cells enriched from blood (not recorded which).

Here the CDR3 reads CATSTRTSGRYNEQFF. The DNA of the CDR3 is TGTGCCACCAGCACTAGGACTAGCGGGAGATACAATGAGCAGTTCTTC. This sequence joins TRBV15 and TRBJ2-1; TRBD2 aligns across 13 bases. The trim removed 4 bases at V and 4 bases at J, leaving 4 bases unmatched. Germline lookup yields CDR1 LNHNV and CDR2 YYDKDF (reference sequence). The CDR3 length is 16 residues.